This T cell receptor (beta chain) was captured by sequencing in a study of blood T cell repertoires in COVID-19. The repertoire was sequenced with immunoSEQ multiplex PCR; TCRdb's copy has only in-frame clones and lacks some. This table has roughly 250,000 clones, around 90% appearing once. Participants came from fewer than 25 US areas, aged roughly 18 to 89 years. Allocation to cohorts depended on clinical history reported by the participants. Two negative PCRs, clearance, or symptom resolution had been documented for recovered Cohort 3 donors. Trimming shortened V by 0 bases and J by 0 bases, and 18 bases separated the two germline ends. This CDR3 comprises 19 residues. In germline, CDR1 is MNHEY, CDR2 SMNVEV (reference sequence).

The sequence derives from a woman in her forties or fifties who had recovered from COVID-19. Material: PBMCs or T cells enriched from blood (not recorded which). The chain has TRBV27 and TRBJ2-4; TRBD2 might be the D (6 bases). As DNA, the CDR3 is TGTGCCAGCAGTTTATCGACCCCAGGACTACCCCTAGCCAAAAACATTCAGTACTTC. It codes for CASSLSTPGLPLAKNIQYF.